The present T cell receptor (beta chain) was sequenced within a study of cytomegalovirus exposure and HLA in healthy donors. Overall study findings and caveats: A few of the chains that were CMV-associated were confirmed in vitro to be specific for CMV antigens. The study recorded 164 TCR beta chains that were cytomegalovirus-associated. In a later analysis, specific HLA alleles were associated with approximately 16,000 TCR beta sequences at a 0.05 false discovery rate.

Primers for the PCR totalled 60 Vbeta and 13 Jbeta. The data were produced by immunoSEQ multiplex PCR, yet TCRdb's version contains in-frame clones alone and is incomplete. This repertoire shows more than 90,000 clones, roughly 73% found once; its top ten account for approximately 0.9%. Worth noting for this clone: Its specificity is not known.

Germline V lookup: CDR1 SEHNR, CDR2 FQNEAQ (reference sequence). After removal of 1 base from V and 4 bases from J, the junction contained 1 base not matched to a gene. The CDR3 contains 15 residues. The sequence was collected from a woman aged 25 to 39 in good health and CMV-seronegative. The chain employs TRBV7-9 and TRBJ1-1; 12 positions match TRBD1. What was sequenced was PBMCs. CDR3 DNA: TGTGCCAGCAGCTTAGGGGACAGGGGGCCCACTGAAGCTTTCTTT. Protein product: CASSLGDRGPTEAFF.